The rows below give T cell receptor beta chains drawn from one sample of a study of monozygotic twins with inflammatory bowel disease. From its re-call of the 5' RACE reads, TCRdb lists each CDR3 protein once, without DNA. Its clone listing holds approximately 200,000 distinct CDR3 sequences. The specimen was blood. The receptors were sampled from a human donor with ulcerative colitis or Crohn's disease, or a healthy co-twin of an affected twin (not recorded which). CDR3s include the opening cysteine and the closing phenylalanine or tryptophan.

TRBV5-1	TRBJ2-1	CASSQGDREGSYNEQFF
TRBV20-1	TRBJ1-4	CSALDSLNEKLFF
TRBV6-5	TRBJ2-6	CASSYKPSGANVLTF
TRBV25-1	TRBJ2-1	CASSHPRRGNNEQFF
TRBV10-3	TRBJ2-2	CAVGQEKTNTGELFF
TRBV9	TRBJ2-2	CASSVAPADRSGELFF
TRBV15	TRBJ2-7	CATSLVGRAEYEQYF
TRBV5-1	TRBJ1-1	CASSEGRGAFF
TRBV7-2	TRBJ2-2	CASRPIDRVVGELFF
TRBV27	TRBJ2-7	CASSNGGPSSYEQYF
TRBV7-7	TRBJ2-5	CASSSTLAGGRETQYF
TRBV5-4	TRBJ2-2	CASSLVLAAQAELFF
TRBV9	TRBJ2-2	CASSVDFGELFF
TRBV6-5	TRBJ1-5	CASSFGSYQDQPQHF
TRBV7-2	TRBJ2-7	CASSLSVGEQYF
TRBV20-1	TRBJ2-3	CSADFLGGGTDTQYF
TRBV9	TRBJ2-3	CASSPRAFAGGLADTQYF
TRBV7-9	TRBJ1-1	CASSATEGNTEAFF
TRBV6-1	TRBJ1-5	CASSTRDRGNQPQHF
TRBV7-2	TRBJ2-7	CASSHPRDRVSYEQYF
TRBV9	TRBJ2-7	CASSPHGGLSYEQYF
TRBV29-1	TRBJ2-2	CSVVGTGDPGELFF
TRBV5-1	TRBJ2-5	CASSLAFAGEETQYF
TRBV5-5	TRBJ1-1	CASSLDGRGTEAFF
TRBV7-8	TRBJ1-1	CASSASPGTAEAFF
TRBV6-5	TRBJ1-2	CASSYSGTNYGYTF
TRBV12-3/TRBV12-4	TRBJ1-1	CASSLNYRDRGTEAFF
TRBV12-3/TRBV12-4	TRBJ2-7	CASSQDRVNGEQYF
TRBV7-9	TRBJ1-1	CASSLVQYPTEAFF
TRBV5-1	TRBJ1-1	CASSLDRVGTEAFF
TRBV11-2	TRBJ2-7	CASSPLKGSSYEQYF
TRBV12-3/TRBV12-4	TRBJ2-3	CASSSGTGGRAFTDTQYF
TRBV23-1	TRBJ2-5	CAIVWRDRERSQQETQYF
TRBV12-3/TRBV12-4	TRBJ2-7	CASRLTDGLYEQYF
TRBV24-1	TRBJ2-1	CATSDRGNEQFF
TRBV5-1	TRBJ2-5	CASSLADRGYETQYF
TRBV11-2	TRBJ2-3	CASSLTSGPQNTQYF
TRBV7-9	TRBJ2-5	CASSYRGLQETQYF